The rows below give T cell receptor beta chains drawn from one sample of a study of early T cells in non-severe SARS-CoV-2 infection. Each CDR3 protein gets one entry after TCRdb re-called the 5' RACE reads with MiXCR. This sample has around 30,000 distinct CDR3 sequences, with 5% to 6% found just once. Sequenced: whole blood. The source is an adult who was a healthcare worker with PCR-confirmed SARS-CoV-2 infection or an uninfected control (not recorded which). Each CDR3 is given without its conserved first and last residue. Each record gives: clone size, D gene, V gene, J gene, CDR3 protein. The D gene is left open where the match is weak. The listing skips clone size in some rows; elsewhere it reads once, few, many or a size class.

>many|TRBD2|TRBV20-1|TRBJ2-4
SARNAPASGIQY
>-|-|TRBV20-1|TRBJ2-7
SARDIRDPYEQY
>many|-|TRBV10-1|TRBJ2-3
ASSESVGREGYTDTQY
>many|TRBD2|TRBV6-6|TRBJ2-7
ASSSRTSEYEQY
>few|-|TRBV5-1|TRBJ2-7
ASSYGRTLGYEQY
>medium-sized|-|TRBV6-6|TRBJ1-1
ASSLTPYTEAF
>many|TRBD2|TRBV7-6|TRBJ2-5
ASSLAGGSGRLAQETQY
>-|-|TRBV7-2|TRBJ2-7
ASSRIAEGSYEQY
>-|TRBD1|TRBV2|TRBJ2-7
ASSGQGVYEQY
>-|-|TRBV28|TRBJ2-7
ASSLIRGLKIEQY
>many|-|TRBV28|TRBJ2-1
ASSLSGLYNEQF
>many|-|TRBV11-1|TRBJ2-2
ASSFGNTGELF
>-|TRBD2|TRBV27|TRBJ2-1
ASSLNPFRGRARSYNEQF
>many|TRBD1|TRBV18|TRBJ1-5
ASSPSPFRDRNQPQH
>many|-|TRBV20-1|TRBJ1-1
SAVPGGQVDTEAF
>many|TRBD2|TRBV30|TRBJ2-1
AWSEGLAGSGNKQF
>-|-|TRBV20-1|TRBJ2-3
SAPKGDTQY
>many|-|TRBV27|TRBJ1-2
ASSPGGAADYT
>-|TRBD2|TRBV3-1|TRBJ2-2
ASSQDGTSGSPGELF
>many|TRBD1|TRBV11-3|TRBJ2-2
ASSSGTANTGELF
>few|TRBD1|TRBV30|TRBJ2-1
AWSVKGQGVEQF
>many|TRBD1|TRBV30|TRBJ1-2
ACHLDRGLYGYT
>-|-|TRBV2|TRBJ2-5
ASTFDRQETQY
>few|-|TRBV10-3|TRBJ2-7
AISEPGGVNEQY
>many|-|TRBV6-5|TRBJ2-7
ASSYRSGWGREQY
>few|TRBD2|TRBV20-1|TRBJ2-1
SARATSGSDEQF